This T cell receptor (beta chain) originates from a study of graft-versus-host responses after intestinal transplantation. Turning to the study itself: Anti-thymocyte globulin induction preceded 2 to 4 years of tacrolimus and steroid maintenance in all recipients.

CDR1 SGHDN and CDR2 FVKESK come from the germline V gene. The CDR3 contains 14 residues. The V end lost 3 bases, the J end lost 3 bases, and 9 bases lay between the germline ends. Regarding this clone: Its target is not known.

Sequenced by immunoSEQ multiplex PCR; TCRdb stores in-frame clones only, minus some. The sample consists of approximately 80,000 clones, roughly nine tenths of them appearing once. The sequencing used unstimulated CD4+ T cells sorted from spleen or lymph node cells, collected before intestinal transplant. The chain uses TRBV14 and TRBJ2-1; no reliable D call. This sequence was found in a human donor who received an intestinal transplant. CDR3 loop: CASSQNTGYNEQFF. Written as DNA, the CDR3 is TGTGCCAGCAGCCAGAACACGGGCTACAATGAGCAGTTCTTC.